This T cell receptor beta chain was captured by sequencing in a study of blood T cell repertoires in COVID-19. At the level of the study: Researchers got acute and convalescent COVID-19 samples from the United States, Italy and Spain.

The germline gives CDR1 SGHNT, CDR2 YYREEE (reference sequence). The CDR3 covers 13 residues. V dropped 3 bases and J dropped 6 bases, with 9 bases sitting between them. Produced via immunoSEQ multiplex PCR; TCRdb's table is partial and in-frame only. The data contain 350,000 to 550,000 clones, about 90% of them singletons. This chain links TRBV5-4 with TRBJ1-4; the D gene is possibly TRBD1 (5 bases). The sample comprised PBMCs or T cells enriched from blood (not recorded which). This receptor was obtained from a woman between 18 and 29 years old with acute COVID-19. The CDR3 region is CASSSGIYEKLFF. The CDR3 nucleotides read TGTGCCAGCAGCTCAGGGATTTATGAAAAACTGTTTTTT.